This T cell receptor beta chain was captured in a study of cytomegalovirus exposure and HLA in healthy donors. The V gene lost 0 bases and the J gene lost 7 bases, with 10 bases spanning the gap. Germline V gene sequence: CDR1 LNHNV, CDR2 YYDKDF (reference sequence). The CDR3 runs 14 residues. The PCR contained 60 Vbeta and 13 Jbeta primers. The protocol was immunoSEQ multiplex PCR, while the TCRdb copy is restricted to in-frame clones and leaves out a portion. The sample records 150,000 to 200,000 clones, over 65% being singletons. This clonotype was obtained from a middle-aged woman in good health and CMV-seronegative. The V call is TRBV15, the J call TRBJ1-3, with unresolved D. Sequencing was done on a sample of PBMCs. In DNA form, the CDR3 reads TGTGCCACCAGCAGAGATTATTTGCGGAACACCATATATTTT. Its protein is CATSRDYLRNTIYF.